The 6 T cell receptor beta chains below were found in one sample sequenced in a study of control samples from healthy donors and cancer patients. Sequencing used immunoSEQ multiplex PCR; TCRdb keeps in-frame clones, though not all of them. The data show 75,000 to 100,000 clones, around 86% seen once. The sample was blood. The source of these receptors is a woman aged 50 to 60 in good health.

The rearrangement uses TRBV7-9 and TRBJ1-3; no definite D call. Germline values: CDR1 SEHNR, CDR2 FQNEAQ (reference sequence). The CDR3 sequence is 14 residues long. The V end lost 1 base, the J end lost 7 bases, and 11 bases lay between the germline ends. CDR3 sequence reads: CASSLGADQNTIYF. The CDR3 DNA is TGTGCCAGCAGCTTAGGGGCCGACCAGAACACCATATATTTT.

This clone was detected once. The rearrangement uses TRBV29-1 and TRBJ1-1; TRBD1 agrees at 7 bases. Germline lookup yields CDR1 SQVTM and CDR2 ANQGSEA. V shed 6 bases, J shed 6 bases, and the junction held 7 bases outside the gene matches. The CDR3 consists of 12 residues. The CDR3 coding sequence is TGCAGCGTCCGGACAGGCTCCCCTGAAGCTTTCTTT. Encoded protein: CSVRTGSPEAFF.

The chain has TRBV6-5 and TRBJ1-6; TRBD1 agrees at 8 bases. The germline V gene encodes CDR1 MNHEY and CDR2 SVGAGI. This CDR3 is built from 14 residues. Unmatched junction bases numbered 13, after V lost 2 bases and J lost 19 bases. The CDR3 sequence: CASSYGTGTTPVHF. CDR3 DNA sequence: TGTGCCAGCAGTTACGGGACAGGAACTACCCCGGTGCACTTT.

This chain connects TRBV28 to TRBJ1-4, with D hard to call. Trimming shortened V by 2 bases and J by 3 bases, and 4 bases separated the two germline ends. Germline V gene lookup returns CDR1 MDHEN and CDR2 SYDVKM. This CDR3 region has 13 residues. CDR3 sequence reads: CASSLLSNEKLFF. CDR3 DNA: TGTGCCAGCAGTTTACTCTCTAATGAAAAACTGTTTTTT.

The chain combines TRBV11-3 with TRBJ2-1; TRBD2 matches 7 bases. The germline V gene encodes CDR1 SGHNT and CDR2 YENEEA. The CDR3 runs 16 residues. Trimming at V came to 0 bases and at J to 4 bases, leaving 6 bases not matched to a gene. The CDR3 region has the DNA TGTGCCAGCAGCTTAGATTTCGGGAGGACATACAATGAGCAGTTCTTC. Translating gives CASSLDFGRTYNEQFF. The full variable domain, in which reference TRBV11-3 and TRBJ2-1 provide the parts outside the CDR3, is EAGVVQSPRYKIIEKKQPVAFWCNPISGHNTLYWYLQNLGQGPELLIRYENEEAVDDSQLPKDRFSAERLKGVDSTLKIQPAELGDSAVYLCASSLDFGRTYNEQFFGPGTRLTVL.

The chain combines TRBV11-2 with TRBJ2-3; maybe TRBD2 (5 bases). The germline V gene has CDR1 SGHAT and CDR2 FQNNGV. Deletions cut 1 base from V and 1 base from J, with 9 bases between. The CDR3 loop spans 15 amino acids. The CDR3 DNA is TGTGCCAGCAGCTTAGTGGCGGGCCGCACAGATACGCAGTATTTT. Translated: CASSLVAGRTDTQYF.